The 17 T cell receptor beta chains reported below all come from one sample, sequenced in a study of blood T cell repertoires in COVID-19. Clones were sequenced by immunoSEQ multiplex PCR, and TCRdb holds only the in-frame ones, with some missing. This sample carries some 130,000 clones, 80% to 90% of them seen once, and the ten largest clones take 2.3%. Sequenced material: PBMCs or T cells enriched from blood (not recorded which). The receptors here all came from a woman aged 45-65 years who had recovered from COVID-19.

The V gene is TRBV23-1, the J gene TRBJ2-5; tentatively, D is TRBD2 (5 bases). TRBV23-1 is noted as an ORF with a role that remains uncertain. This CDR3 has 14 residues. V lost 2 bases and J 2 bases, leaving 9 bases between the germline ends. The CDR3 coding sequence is TGCGCCAGCAGTCAAGGACGGACTCAAGAGACCCAGTACTTC. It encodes CASSQGRTQETQYF.

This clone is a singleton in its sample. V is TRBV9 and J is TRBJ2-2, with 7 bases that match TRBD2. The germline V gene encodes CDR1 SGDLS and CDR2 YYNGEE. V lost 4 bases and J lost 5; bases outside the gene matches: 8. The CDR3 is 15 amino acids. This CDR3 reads CASSTLWGGTGELFF. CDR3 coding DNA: TGTGCCAGCAGCACCCTCTGGGGGGGGACCGGGGAGCTGTTTTTT.

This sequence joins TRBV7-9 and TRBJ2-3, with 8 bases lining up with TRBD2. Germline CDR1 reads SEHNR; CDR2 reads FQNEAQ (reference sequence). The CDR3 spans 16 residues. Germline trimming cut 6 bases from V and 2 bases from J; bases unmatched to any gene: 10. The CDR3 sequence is CASRRGGTLSTDTQYF. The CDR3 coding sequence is TGTGCCAGCAGGCGCGGGGGGACACTATCCACAGATACGCAGTATTTT.

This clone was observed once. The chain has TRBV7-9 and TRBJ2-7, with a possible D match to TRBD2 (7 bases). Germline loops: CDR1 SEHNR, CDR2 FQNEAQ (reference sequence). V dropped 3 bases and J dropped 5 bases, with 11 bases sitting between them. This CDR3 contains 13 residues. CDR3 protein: CASSFGGRDEQYF. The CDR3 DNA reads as TGTGCCAGCAGCTTCGGGGGGCGGGACGAGCAGTACTTC.

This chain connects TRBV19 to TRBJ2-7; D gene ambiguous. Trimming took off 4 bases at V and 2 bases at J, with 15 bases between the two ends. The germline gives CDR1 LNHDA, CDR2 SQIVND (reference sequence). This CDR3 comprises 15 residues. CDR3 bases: TGTGCCAGTAGTAATCATCGGGTACCCCCCTACGAGCAGTACTTC. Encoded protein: CASSNHRVPPYEQYF. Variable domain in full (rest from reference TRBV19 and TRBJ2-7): DGGITQSPKYLFRKEGQNVTLSCEQNLNHDAMYWYRQDPGQGLRLIYYSQIVNDFQKGDIAEGYSVSREKKESFPLTVTSAQKNPTAFYLCASSNHRVPPYEQYFGPGTRLTVT.

CDR3 sequence reads: CASRPRDRSYEQYF. CDR3 sequence (DNA): TGTGCCAGCAGGCCCCGGGACAGATCCTACGAGCAGTACTTC. The chain links TRBV6-5 to TRBJ2-7, with TRBD1 identical over 7 bases. V lost 6 bases, J lost 1 base, and 6 bases stayed unmatched. Germline V gene sequence: CDR1 MNHEY, CDR2 SVGAGI. The CDR3 loop spans 14 amino acids.

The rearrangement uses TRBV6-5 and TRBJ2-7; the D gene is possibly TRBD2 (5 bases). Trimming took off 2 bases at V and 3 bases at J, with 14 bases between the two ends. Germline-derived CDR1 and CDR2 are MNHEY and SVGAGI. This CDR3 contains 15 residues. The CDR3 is CASSYRGPDGYEQYF. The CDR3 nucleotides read TGTGCCAGCAGTTACCGCGGGCCGGACGGCTACGAGCAGTACTTC.

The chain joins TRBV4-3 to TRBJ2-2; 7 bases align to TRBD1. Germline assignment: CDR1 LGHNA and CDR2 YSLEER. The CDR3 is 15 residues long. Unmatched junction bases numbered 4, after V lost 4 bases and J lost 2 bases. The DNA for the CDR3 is TGCGCCAGCAGCCCCGGACAGGCCAACACCGGGGAGCTGTTTTTT. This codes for CASSPGQANTGELFF.

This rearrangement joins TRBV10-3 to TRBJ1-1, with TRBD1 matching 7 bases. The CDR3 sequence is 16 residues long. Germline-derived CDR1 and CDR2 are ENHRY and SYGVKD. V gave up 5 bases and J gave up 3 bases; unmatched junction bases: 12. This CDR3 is CAISRRDSGRDTEAFF. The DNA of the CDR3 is TGTGCCATCAGTCGCCGGGACAGTGGGCGGGACACTGAAGCTTTCTTT.

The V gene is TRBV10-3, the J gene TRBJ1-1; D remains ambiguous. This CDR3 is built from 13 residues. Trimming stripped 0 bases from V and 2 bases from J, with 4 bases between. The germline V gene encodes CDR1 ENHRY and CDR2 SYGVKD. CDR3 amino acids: CAISESGNTEAFF. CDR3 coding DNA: TGTGCCATCAGTGAGTCTGGCAACACTGAAGCTTTCTTT.

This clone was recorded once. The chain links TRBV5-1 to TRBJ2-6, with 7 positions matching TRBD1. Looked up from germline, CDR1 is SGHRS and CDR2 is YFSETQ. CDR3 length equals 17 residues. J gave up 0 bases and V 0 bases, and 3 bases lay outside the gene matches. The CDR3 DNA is TGCGCCAGCAGCTTGGAGGGACAGTCCTCTGGGGCCAACGTCCTGACTTTC. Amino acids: CASSLEGQSSGANVLTF.

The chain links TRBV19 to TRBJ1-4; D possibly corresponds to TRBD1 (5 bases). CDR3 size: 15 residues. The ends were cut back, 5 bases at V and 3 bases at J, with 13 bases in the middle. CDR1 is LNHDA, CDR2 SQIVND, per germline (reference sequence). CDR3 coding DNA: TGTGCCAGTAGTGGGGGGGAAGGACCTAATGAAAAACTGTTTTTT. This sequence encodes CASSGGEGPNEKLFF.

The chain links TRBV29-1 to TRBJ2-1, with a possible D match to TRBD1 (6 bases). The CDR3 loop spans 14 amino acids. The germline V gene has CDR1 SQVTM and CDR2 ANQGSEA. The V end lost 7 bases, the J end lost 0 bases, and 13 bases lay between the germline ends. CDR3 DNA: TGCAGCGCGTCCCAGGGGTCCTCCTACAATGAGCAGTTCTTC. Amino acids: CSASQGSSYNEQFF.

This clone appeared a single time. CDR3 coding DNA: TGTGCCACCAGTGATCCCCTAGGTGGGGAGAATGAGCAGTTCTTC. It translates to CATSDPLGGENEQFF. The gene calls are TRBV24-1 and TRBJ2-1; tentatively, D is TRBD2 (5 bases). This CDR3 is built from 15 residues. V gave up 3 bases and J gave up 7 bases, with 15 bases separating them. CDR1 and CDR2 from the germline V gene are KGHDR and SFDVKD.

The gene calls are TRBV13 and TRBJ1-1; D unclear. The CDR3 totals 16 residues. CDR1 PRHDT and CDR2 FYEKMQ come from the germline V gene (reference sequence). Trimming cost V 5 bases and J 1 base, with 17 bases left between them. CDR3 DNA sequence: TGTGCCAGCAGCCTCCCGAACATAGGGAGGAACACTGAAGCTTTCTTT. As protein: CASSLPNIGRNTEAFF.

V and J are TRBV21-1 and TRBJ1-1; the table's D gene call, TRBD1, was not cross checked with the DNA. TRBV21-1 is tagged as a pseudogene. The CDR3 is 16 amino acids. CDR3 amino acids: CASSAPGTGGPTEAFF. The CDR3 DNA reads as TGTGCCAGCAGCGCCCCCGGGACAGGGGGTCCTACTGAAGCTTTCTTT.

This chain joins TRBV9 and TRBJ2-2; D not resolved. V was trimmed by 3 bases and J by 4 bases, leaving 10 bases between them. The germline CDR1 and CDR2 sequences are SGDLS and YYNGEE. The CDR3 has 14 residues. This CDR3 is CASSAGSSTGELFF. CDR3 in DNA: TGTGCCAGCAGCGCCGGGTCGTCCACCGGGGAGCTGTTTTTT.